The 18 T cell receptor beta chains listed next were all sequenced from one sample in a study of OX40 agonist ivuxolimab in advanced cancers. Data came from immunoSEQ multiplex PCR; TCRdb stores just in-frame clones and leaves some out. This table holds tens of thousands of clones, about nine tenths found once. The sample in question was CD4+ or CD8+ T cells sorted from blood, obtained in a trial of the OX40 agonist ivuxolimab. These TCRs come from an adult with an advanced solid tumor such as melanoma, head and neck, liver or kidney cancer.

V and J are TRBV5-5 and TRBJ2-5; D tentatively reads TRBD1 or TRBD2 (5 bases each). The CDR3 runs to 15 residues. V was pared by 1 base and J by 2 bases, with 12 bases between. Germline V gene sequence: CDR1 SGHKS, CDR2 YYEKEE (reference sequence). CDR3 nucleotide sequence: TGTGCCAGCAGCTTGAATGTGGGACCACAAGAGACCCAGTACTTC. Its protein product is CASSLNVGPQETQYF. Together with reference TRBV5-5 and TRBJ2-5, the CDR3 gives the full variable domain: DAGVTQSPTHLIKTRGQQVTLRCSPISGHKSVSWYQQVLGQGPQFIFQYYEKEERGRGNFPDRFSARQFPNYSSELNVNALLLGDSALYLCASSLNVGPQETQYFGPGTRLLVL.

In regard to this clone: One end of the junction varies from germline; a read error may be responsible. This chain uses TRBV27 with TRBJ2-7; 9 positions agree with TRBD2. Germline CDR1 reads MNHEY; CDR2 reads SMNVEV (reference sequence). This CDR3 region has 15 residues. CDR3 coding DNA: TGTGCCAGCAGCTTATTTAGCGGGAGCCCCTACGAGCAGTACTTC. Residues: CASSLFSGSPYEQYF.

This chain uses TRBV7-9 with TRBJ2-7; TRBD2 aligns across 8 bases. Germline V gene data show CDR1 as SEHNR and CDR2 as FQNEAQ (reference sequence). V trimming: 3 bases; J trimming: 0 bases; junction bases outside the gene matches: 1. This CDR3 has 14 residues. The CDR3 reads CASSFGTSSYEQYF. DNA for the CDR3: TGTGCCAGCAGCTTTGGGACTAGCTCCTACGAGCAGTACTTC.

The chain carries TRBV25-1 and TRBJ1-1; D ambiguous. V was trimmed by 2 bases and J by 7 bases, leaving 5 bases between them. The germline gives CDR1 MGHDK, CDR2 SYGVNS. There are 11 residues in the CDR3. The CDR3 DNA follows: TGTGCCAGCAGTGAAGGGGATGAAGCTTTCTTT. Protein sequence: CASSEGDEAFF.

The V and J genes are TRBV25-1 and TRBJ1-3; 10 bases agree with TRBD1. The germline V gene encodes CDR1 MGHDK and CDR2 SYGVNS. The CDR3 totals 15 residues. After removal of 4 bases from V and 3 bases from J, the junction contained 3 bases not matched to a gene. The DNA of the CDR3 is TGTGCCAGCAGTGGGACAGGGGGGATTGGAAACACCATATATTTT. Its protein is CASSGTGGIGNTIYF.

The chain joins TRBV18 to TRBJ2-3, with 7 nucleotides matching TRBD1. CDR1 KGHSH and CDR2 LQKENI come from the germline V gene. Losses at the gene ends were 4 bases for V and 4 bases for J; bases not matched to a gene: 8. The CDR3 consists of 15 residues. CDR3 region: CASSLGQPGADTQYF. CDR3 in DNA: TGTGCCAGCTCACTGGGACAGCCTGGCGCAGATACGCAGTATTTT.

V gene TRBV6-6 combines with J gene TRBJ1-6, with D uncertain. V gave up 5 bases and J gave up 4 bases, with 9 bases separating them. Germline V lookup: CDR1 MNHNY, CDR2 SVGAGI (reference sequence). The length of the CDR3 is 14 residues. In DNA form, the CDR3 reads TGTGCCAGCAGTGTTCGGAGTTATAATTCACCCCTCCACTTT. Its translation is CASSVRSYNSPLHF.

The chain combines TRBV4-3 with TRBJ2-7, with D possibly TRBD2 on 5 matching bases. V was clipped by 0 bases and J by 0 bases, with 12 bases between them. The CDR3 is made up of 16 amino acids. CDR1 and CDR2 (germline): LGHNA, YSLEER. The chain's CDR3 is CASSQDYLANSYEQYF. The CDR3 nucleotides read TGCGCCAGCAGCCAAGATTATTTAGCGAACTCCTACGAGCAGTACTTC.

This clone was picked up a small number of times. CDR3 loop: CASRSLQGQPQHF. CDR3 coding DNA: TGTGCCAGTAGGTCGCTCCAGGGCCAGCCCCAGCATTTT. The chain recombines TRBV19 with TRBJ1-5, with D possibly TRBD1 on 5 matching bases. Germline V gives CDR1 LNHDA, CDR2 SQIVND (reference sequence). The CDR3 consists of 13 residues. The V gene lost 6 bases and the J gene lost 7 bases, with 13 bases spanning the gap.

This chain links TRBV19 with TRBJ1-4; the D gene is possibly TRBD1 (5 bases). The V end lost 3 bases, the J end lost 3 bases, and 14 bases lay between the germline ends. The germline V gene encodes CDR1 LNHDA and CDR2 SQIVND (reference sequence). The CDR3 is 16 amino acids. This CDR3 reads CASSMGRGAANEKLFF. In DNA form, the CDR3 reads TGTGCCAGTAGTATGGGCCGAGGGGCCGCTAATGAAAAACTGTTTTTT.

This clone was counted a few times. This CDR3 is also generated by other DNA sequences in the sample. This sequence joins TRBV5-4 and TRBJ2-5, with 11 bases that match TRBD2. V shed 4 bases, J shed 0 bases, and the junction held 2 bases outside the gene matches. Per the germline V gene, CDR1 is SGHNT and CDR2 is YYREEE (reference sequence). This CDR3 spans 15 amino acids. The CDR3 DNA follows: TGTGCCAGCAGCAAGGGACTAGCGGACCAAGAGACCCAGTACTTC. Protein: CASSKGLADQETQYF.

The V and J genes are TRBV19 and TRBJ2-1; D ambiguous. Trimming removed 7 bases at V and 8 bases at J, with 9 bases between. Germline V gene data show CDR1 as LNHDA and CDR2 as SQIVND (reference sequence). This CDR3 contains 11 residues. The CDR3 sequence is CASKVNDEQFF. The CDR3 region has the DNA TGTGCCAGTAAAGTCAACGATGAGCAGTTCTTC.

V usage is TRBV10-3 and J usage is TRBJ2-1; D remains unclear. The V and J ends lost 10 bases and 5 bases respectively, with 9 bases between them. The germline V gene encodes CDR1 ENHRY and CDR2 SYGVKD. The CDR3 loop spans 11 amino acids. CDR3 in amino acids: CATAKDNEQFF. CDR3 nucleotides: TGTGCCACCGCGAAGGACAATGAGCAGTTCTTC.

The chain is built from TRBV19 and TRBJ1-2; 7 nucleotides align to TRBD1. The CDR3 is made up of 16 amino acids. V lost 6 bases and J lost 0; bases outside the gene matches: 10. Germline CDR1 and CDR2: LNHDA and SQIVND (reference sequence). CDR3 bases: TGTGCCAGTAGCGAGGGGGGGACAGCGCCTAACTATGGCTACACCTTC. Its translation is CASSEGGTAPNYGYTF.

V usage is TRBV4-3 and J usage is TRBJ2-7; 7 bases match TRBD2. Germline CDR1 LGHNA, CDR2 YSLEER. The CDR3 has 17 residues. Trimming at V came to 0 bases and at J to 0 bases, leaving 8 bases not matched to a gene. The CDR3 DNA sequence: TGCGCCAGCAGCCAAGATCTACGCGGGGGAAGCTCCTACGAGCAGTACTTC. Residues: CASSQDLRGGSSYEQYF.

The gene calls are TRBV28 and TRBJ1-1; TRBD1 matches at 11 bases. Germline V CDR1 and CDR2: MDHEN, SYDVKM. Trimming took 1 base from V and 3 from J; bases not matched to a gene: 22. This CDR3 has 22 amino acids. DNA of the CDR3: TGTGCCAGCAGTTTATCGAATTTTTGGGATGGACAGGGGGCAAAAGGGGACACTGAAGCTTTCTTT. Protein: CASSLSNFWDGQGAKGDTEAFF.

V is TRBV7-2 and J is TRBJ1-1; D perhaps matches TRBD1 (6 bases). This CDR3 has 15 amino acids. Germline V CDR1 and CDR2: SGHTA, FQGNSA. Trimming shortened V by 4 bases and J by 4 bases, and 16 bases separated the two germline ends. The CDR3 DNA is TGTGCCAGCAGCTCGCAGGGGAGGCCCCCCACTGAAGCTTTCTTT. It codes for CASSSQGRPPTEAFF.

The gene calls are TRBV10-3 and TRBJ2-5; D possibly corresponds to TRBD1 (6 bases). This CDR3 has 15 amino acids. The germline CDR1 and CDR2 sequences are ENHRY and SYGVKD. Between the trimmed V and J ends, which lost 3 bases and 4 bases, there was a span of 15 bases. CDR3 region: CAISDKGGGRETQYF. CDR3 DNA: TGTGCCATCAGTGACAAAGGGGGTGGTCGAGAGACCCAGTACTTC.